This TCR beta chain was captured by sequencing in a study of blood T cell repertoires in COVID-19. TCRdb's table, derived via immunoSEQ multiplex PCR, lists solely in-frame clones and lacks some. This sample has 290,000 or so clones, with roughly 86% found just once. Sequencing was performed on peripheral blood. This clonotype was obtained from an older man with acute or convalescent COVID-19.

CDR3 sequence reads: CASSLTGGLTEAFF. In DNA, the CDR3 is TGTGCCAGCAGCTTGACAGGGGGACTCACTGAAGCTTTCTTT. The rearrangement uses TRBV5-4 and TRBJ1-1, with TRBD1 matching 8 bases. This CDR3 region has 14 residues. Trimming at V came to 1 base and at J to 4 bases, leaving 3 bases not matched to a gene. Germline V gene data show CDR1 as SGHNT and CDR2 as YYREEE (reference sequence).